This entry lists 25 T cell receptor beta chains sequenced from one sample in a study of blood T cell repertoires in COVID-19. Clones were read by immunoSEQ multiplex PCR, and TCRdb kept only the in-frame ones, dropping some. The repertoire holds 25,000 to 30,000 clones, with around nine tenths as singletons. Sequenced input: peripheral blood. The receptors were sampled from a human donor in a cohort sampled during active COVID-19.

This chain uses TRBV6-2 or TRBV6-3 with TRBJ2-6; the D call may be TRBD1 or TRBD2 (6 bases each). Trimming left V 7 bases short and J 4 bases short, with 20 bases between. The germline V gene encodes CDR1 MNHEY and CDR2 SVGEGT. The CDR3 extends over 17 amino acids. In nucleotides, the CDR3 is TGTGCCAGCACCCCGGGGGACACCAGGTGGGGGGCCAACGTCCTGACTTTC. Encoded protein: CASTPGDTRWGANVLTF.

The V and J genes are TRBV9 and TRBJ2-7; D is unclear. Germline V gives CDR1 SGDLS, CDR2 YYNGEE. The germline V and J ends were trimmed by 0 bases and 5 bases, with 12 bases remaining between them. The CDR3 has 14 residues. The CDR3 DNA is TGTGCCAGCAGCGTAGAAGCCGCTATCGACGAGCAGTACTTC. This codes for CASSVEAAIDEQYF.

This clone has a single count. This chain uses TRBV6-5 with TRBJ1-4, with 8 bases fitting TRBD1. CDR1 is MNHEY and CDR2 is SVGAGI in the germline V gene. There are 14 residues in the CDR3. With 6 bases clipped from V and 3 bases from J, the junction kept 3 bases outside the gene matches. The CDR3 nucleotides are TGTGCCAGCAGAGAGACAGGGGCTAATGAAAAACTGTTTTTT. This encodes CASRETGANEKLFF.

The J gene is TRBJ1-4, the V gene TRBV6-2 or TRBV6-3, with 7 nucleotides matching TRBD1. V lost 2 bases, J lost 4 bases, and 4 bases stayed unmatched. Germline V lookup: CDR1 MNHEY, CDR2 SVGEGT. The CDR3 loop spans 15 amino acids. The CDR3 DNA sequence: TGTGCCAGCAGTTACGGAGGGGGCGGTAATGAAAAACTGTTTTTT. Its protein product is CASSYGGGGNEKLFF.

This clone was seen a single time. This chain joins TRBV4-1 and TRBJ2-1; TRBD2 might be the D (6 bases). The CDR3 extends over 17 amino acids. V was cut by 4 bases and J by 7 bases, with 23 bases left in between. The germline V gene has CDR1 MGHRA and CDR2 YSYEKL. The CDR3, as DNA: TGCGCCAGCAGCCGAGATACTAACGACCCACGGGGGAATGAGCAGTTCTTC. It yields the protein CASSRDTNDPRGNEQFF.

The genes are TRBV10-3 and TRBJ2-3, with D possibly being TRBD1 (5 bases). CDR3 length: 16 residues. Trimming pared 1 base from V and 0 bases from J, leaving 11 bases between. Per germline, CDR1 ENHRY and CDR2 SYGVKD. The DNA for the CDR3 is TGTGCCATCAGTGAGTTTGGGGCAGAGAGCACAGATACGCAGTATTTT. This encodes CAISEFGAESTDTQYF.

The CDR3: CASQTSGGSYEQYF. For the CDR3, the DNA is TGTGCCAGCCAGACTAGCGGGGGGTCCTACGAGCAGTACTTC. The V call is TRBV28, the J call TRBJ2-7; 13 nucleotides agree with TRBD2. The CDR3 is 14 amino acids. V lost 8 bases and J lost 1; bases outside the gene matches: 2. CDR1 and CDR2 (germline): MDHEN, SYDVKM.

V usage is TRBV2 and J usage is TRBJ2-7; D not certain. The CDR3 runs to 13 residues. Trimming removed 6 bases at V and 1 base at J, with 10 bases between. Per germline, CDR1 SNHLY and CDR2 FYNNEI. The CDR3 reads CASRTGPSYEQYF. The CDR3 bases are TGTGCCAGCAGGACGGGTCCGTCCTACGAGCAGTACTTC.

The V gene is TRBV6-2 or TRBV6-3, the J gene TRBJ2-2; no clear D gene. Germline lookup yields CDR1 MNHEY and CDR2 SVGEGT. This CDR3 comprises 13 residues. The ends were cut back, 2 bases at V and 5 bases at J, with 6 bases in the middle. This CDR3 reads CASSYKETGELFF. As DNA, the CDR3 is TGTGCCAGCAGTTACAAGGAGACCGGGGAGCTGTTTTTT.

The V gene is TRBV7-9, the J gene TRBJ1-1, with D possibly being TRBD1 (6 bases). Germline values: CDR1 SEHNR, CDR2 FQNEAQ (reference sequence). V was trimmed by 4 bases and J by 5 bases, leaving 11 bases between them. The CDR3 is 13 amino acids. CDR3 sequence: CASSSTGLTEAFF. The CDR3 DNA is TGTGCCAGCAGCTCGACAGGTTTGACTGAAGCTTTCTTT.

The chain employs TRBV24-1 and TRBJ1-2; 7 positions match TRBD1. V lost 2 bases to trimming and J lost 3 bases; unmatched junction nucleotides: 5. Germline V gene sequence: CDR1 KGHDR, CDR2 SFDVKD. The CDR3 totals 15 residues. This CDR3 reads CATSDSTGEDYGYTF. The CDR3 coding sequence is TGTGCCACCAGTGATTCTACAGGGGAGGACTATGGCTACACCTTC.

The rearrangement links TRBV5-1 to TRBJ2-3; D might be TRBD2 (5 bases). This CDR3 has 16 amino acids. V was shortened by 4 bases and J by 1 base, with 16 bases between the two germline ends. Germline CDR1 reads SGHRS; CDR2 reads YFSETQ. The DNA of the CDR3 is TGCGCCAGCAGCCAAGGCCCCCCCGGGGGCACAGATACGCAGTATTTT. Translation: CASSQGPPGGTDTQYF.

The chain links TRBV7-9 to TRBJ1-5, with a tentative D call TRBD1 (5 bases). The germline V gene has CDR1 SEHNR and CDR2 FQNEAQ (reference sequence). The V end was cut by 4 bases, the J end by 7 bases, with 17 bases between. CDR3 size: 15 residues. Written as DNA, the CDR3 is TGTGCCAGCAGCTCAGTATCGGGGGAGGACCAGCCCCAGCATTTT. This translates into CASSSVSGEDQPQHF.

CDR3: CASTTSQDAGGYTF. Here the CDR3 DNA reads TGTGCCAGTACCACATCGCAGGATGCGGGAGGCTACACCTTC. The chain recombines TRBV19 with TRBJ1-2; D remains ambiguous. V was shortened by 7 bases and J by 8 bases, with 20 bases between the two germline ends. The germline gives CDR1 LNHDA, CDR2 SQIVND (reference sequence). CDR3 length: 14 residues.

This chain joins TRBV19 and TRBJ1-2, with D hard to call. CDR1 and CDR2 from the germline V gene are LNHDA and SQIVND (reference sequence). V was shortened by 6 bases and J by 8 bases, with 19 bases between the two germline ends. There are 14 residues in the CDR3. The CDR3 sequence: CASSQGRQDKGYTF. The CDR3 nucleotides are TGTGCCAGTAGCCAAGGCCGGCAGGATAAGGGCTACACCTTC.

This clone turned up a few times. This chain uses TRBV30 with TRBJ2-5; 13 bases are a match to TRBD2. The CDR3 sequence is 15 residues long. V was pared by 4 bases and J by 3 bases, with 5 bases of the junction left unmatched. Germline-derived CDR1 and CDR2 are GTSNPN and SVGIG (reference sequence). The CDR3 coding sequence is TGTGCCTGGATCCCGGGACTAGCGGGGAAAGAGACCCAGTACTTC. Its translation: CAWIPGLAGKETQYF.

The V and J genes are TRBV5-1 and TRBJ1-1; a possible D gene is TRBD1 (5 bases). This CDR3 is built from 15 residues. V lost 1 base, J lost 1 base, and 11 bases lay in between. Germline V gene data show CDR1 as SGHRS and CDR2 as YFSETQ. CDR3 coding DNA: TGCGCCAGCAGCTTGACAGGAACAGGGAACACTGAAGCTTTCTTT. Translating it yields CASSLTGTGNTEAFF.

CDR3 amino acids: CASSLGFGGNTGELFF. CDR3 in DNA: TGTGCCAGCAGTTTAGGGTTTGGCGGGAACACCGGGGAGCTGTTTTTT. The chain combines TRBV28 with TRBJ2-2; D gene unclear. The CDR3 spans 16 residues. Germline assignment: CDR1 MDHEN and CDR2 SYDVKM. Trimming cost V 2 bases and J 1 base, with 11 bases left between them.

CDR3 in amino acids: CASSQTSSGGIYEQFF. In DNA, the CDR3 is TGTGCCAGCAGCCAGACTTCTAGCGGGGGGATCTATGAGCAGTTCTTC. This rearrangement joins TRBV14 to TRBJ2-1; 11 bases align to TRBD2. With V trimmed by 3 bases and J by 8 bases, 9 bases remained unmatched. The germline gives CDR1 SGHDN, CDR2 FVKESK. This CDR3 comprises 16 residues.

This clone was seen once. The chain combines TRBV5-1 with TRBJ2-3; D might be TRBD1 (6 bases). Germline-derived CDR1 and CDR2 are SGHRS and YFSETQ. V was shortened by 0 bases and J by 4 bases, with 15 bases between the two germline ends. CDR3 size: 16 residues. For the CDR3, the DNA is TGCGCCAGCAGCTTGGCCGGGACACCCGGCGCAGATACGCAGTATTTT. Encoded protein: CASSLAGTPGADTQYF.

This clone has more than one count but fewer than ten. The V gene is TRBV4-2, the J gene TRBJ2-7; 7 nucleotides agree with TRBD2. Germline V CDR1 and CDR2: LGHNA, YNFKEQ. The V segment lost 1 base and the J segment 4 bases; nucleotides outside the gene matches: 10. The CDR3 has 16 amino acids. The CDR3: CASSQVSSGEGYEQYF. CDR3 nucleotide sequence: TGTGCCAGCAGCCAAGTTAGCAGCGGGGAGGGGTACGAGCAGTACTTC.

The chain employs TRBV28 and TRBJ1-5, with 10 bases that match TRBD1. J gave up 2 bases and V 1 base, and 14 bases lay outside the gene matches. CDR1 MDHEN and CDR2 SYDVKM come from the germline V gene. The CDR3 totals 20 residues. The CDR3 sequence: CASSLLGLRQGARGNQPQHF. The CDR3, as DNA: TGTGCCAGCAGTTTATTAGGGCTGAGACAGGGGGCGCGAGGCAATCAGCCCCAGCATTTT.

The chain uses TRBV7-8 and TRBJ2-5; D may be TRBD2 (6 bases). The length of the CDR3 is 13 residues. Germline CDR1 and CDR2: SGHVS and FQNEAQ. Trimming took 0 bases from V and 4 from J, leaving 6 bases between them. The chain's CDR3 is CASSLAGGETQYF. Written as DNA, the CDR3 is TGTGCCAGCAGCTTAGCGGGGGGAGAGACCCAGTACTTC.

J is TRBJ2-5 and V is TRBV25-1; 9 bases agree with TRBD1. The trim removed 4 bases at V and 4 bases at J, leaving 13 bases unmatched. CDR1 is MGHDK and CDR2 is SYGVNS in the germline V gene. This CDR3 contains 17 residues. CDR3 sequence: CASSAATGGSRSETQYF. CDR3 bases: TGTGCCAGCAGTGCCGCAACAGGGGGCTCCAGGTCAGAGACCCAGTACTTC.

The CDR3 sequence is CASSDRVTDTQYF. The DNA of the CDR3 is TGCGCCAGCAGCGATCGGGTAACAGATACGCAGTATTTT. The rearrangement joins TRBV4-1 to TRBJ2-3; D not resolved. The germline CDR1 and CDR2 sequences are MGHRA and YSYEKL. The CDR3 covers 13 residues. Trimming took 5 bases from V and 3 from J, leaving 9 bases between them.